Sequencing of this TCR beta chain was carried out in a study of blood T cells in healthy people across ages. Points from the study as a whole: Across samples, TCR beta diversity tracked strongly with naive T cell percentage.

About this clonotype itself: Antigen specificity is unknown.

Then a second PCR, running about 6 to 11 cycles, was carried out with a sample-barcoded 5' primer and a J-beta primer mix. A template-switch adaptor containing 12 random nucleotides labeled each cDNA molecule. TCRdb independently ran MiXCR on the 5' RACE reads; one entry per CDR3 protein. Among about 830,000 distinct CDR3 sequences, roughly 64% were seen once, and the ten largest hold around 20%. The study drew donors from healthy Caucasian individuals in Russia aged about 6 to 95. Each individual donor underwent a draw of roughly 10 milliliters of peripheral blood. The specimen was blood. This clonotype originated in a man aged 30 to 45 in good health.

The CDR3 sequence: CASSGTGTKNYEQYF. CDR3 DNA sequence: TGTGCCAGCAGCGGGACAGGGACGAAAAACTACGAGCAGTACTTC. This chain links TRBV7-9 with TRBJ2-7; 9 bases map to TRBD1. CDR1 is SEHNR, CDR2 FQNEAQ, per germline (reference sequence). Unmatched junction bases numbered 8, after V lost 5 bases and J lost 3 bases. The CDR3 extends over 15 amino acids.